Presented here are 23 T cell receptor beta chains from one specimen sequenced in a study of shared clonotypes between healthy human individuals. Method: immunoSEQ multiplex PCR; TCRdb's copy keeps in-frame clones and lacks some. The sample lists millions of clones; roughly 95% were seen once. The sequencing input was naive CD4+ T cells sorted from blood. Subset reported: CD45RA+ positively selected. The source of these receptors is a man younger than 35 in good health.

The chain links TRBV5-1 to TRBJ2-5; 7 bases map to TRBD1. Per the germline V gene, CDR1 is SGHRS and CDR2 is YFSETQ. Trimming took 1 base from V and 5 from J; bases not matched to a gene: 8. CDR3 length: 15 amino acids. The CDR3 loop is CASSLTGAVVETQYF. The CDR3 coding sequence is TGCGCCAGCAGCTTGACAGGGGCCGTGGTGGAGACCCAGTACTTC.

The chain has TRBV5-1 and TRBJ2-7, with TRBD2 matching over 10 bases. Losses at the gene ends were 5 bases for V and 2 bases for J; bases not matched to a gene: 4. Germline assignment: CDR1 SGHRS and CDR2 YFSETQ. The CDR3 is 14 amino acids. The CDR3 protein is CASSVAGGPYEQYF. CDR3 nucleotides: TGCGCCAGCAGTGTAGCGGGGGGACCCTACGAGCAGTACTTC.

The rearrangement joins TRBV7-6 to TRBJ2-5; 7 bases map to TRBD1. The ends lost 4 bases at V and 5 bases at J; junction bases unmatched: 10. The CDR3 sequence is 15 residues long. Per germline, CDR1 SGHVS and CDR2 FNYEAQ. CDR3 coding DNA: TGTGCCAGCAGCTCAAACAGGGGTATCCGTGAGACCCAGTACTTC. Its protein is CASSSNRGIRETQYF. Looking up the rest from reference TRBV7-6 and TRBJ2-5 gives the full variable domain: GAGVSQSPRYKVTKRGQDVALRCDPISGHVSLYWYRQALGQGPEFLTYFNYEAQQDKSGLPNDRFSAERPEGSISTLTIQRTEQRDSAMYRCASSSNRGIRETQYFGPGTRLLVL.

The chain uses TRBV6-1 and TRBJ1-1, with D unclear. V gave up 2 bases and J gave up 7 bases, with 8 bases separating them. The CDR3 runs 12 residues. Per the germline V gene, CDR1 is MNHNS and CDR2 is SASEGT. CDR3 bases: TGTGCCAGCAGTGAACGCATGGGTGAAGCTTTCTTT. This codes for CASSERMGEAFF.

V is TRBV6-1 and J is TRBJ1-5, with D possibly being TRBD1 (6 bases). V was shortened by 1 base and J by 5 bases, with 12 bases between the two germline ends. CDR1 and CDR2 (germline): MNHNS, SASEGT. The CDR3 loop spans 15 amino acids. This CDR3 reads CASSEVGGQDQPQHF. CDR3 in DNA: TGTGCCAGCAGTGAAGTGGGGGGGCAGGATCAGCCCCAGCATTTT.

In regard to this clone: This specimen includes other DNA sequences encoding the same CDR3. This rearrangement joins TRBV7-2 to TRBJ2-5, with D maybe TRBD2 (5 bases). CDR1 and CDR2 from the germline V gene are SGHTA and FQGNSA. The V and J ends lost 5 bases and 1 base respectively, with 8 bases between them. CDR3 length equals 13 residues. The CDR3: CASSPGVQETQYF. In nucleotides, the CDR3 is TGTGCCAGCAGCCCCGGGGTCCAAGAGACCCAGTACTTC.

This sequence joins TRBV30 and TRBJ2-5; the match to TRBD1 covers 7 bases. There are 15 residues in the CDR3. Trimming cost V 1 base and J 1 base; bases outside gene matches: 6. Germline loops: CDR1 GTSNPN, CDR2 SVGIG (reference sequence). This CDR3 is CAWSGKGAGQETQYF. DNA for the CDR3: TGTGCCTGGAGTGGGAAGGGGGCGGGCCAAGAGACCCAGTACTTC.

Concerning this clone: Different DNA sequences within this sample yield the same CDR3. This chain uses TRBV30 with TRBJ1-1, with D perhaps matching TRBD1 (6 bases). V lost 5 bases to trimming and J lost 1 base, with 11 bases between them. Germline V gene sequence: CDR1 GTSNPN, CDR2 SVGIG (reference sequence). This CDR3 spans 13 amino acids. The CDR3 nucleotides read TGTGCCTGGGCGGGACAAGCGAACACTGAAGCTTTCTTT. Translation: CAWAGQANTEAFF.

This CDR3 reads CASSPGLVGNEQFF. CDR3 coding DNA: TGCGCCAGCAGCCCGGGACTAGTGGGTAATGAGCAGTTCTTC. This sequence joins TRBV5-1 and TRBJ2-1; TRBD2 matches at 8 bases. The CDR3 has 14 amino acids. CDR1 is SGHRS, CDR2 YFSETQ, per germline. V lost 4 bases and J lost 7; bases outside the gene matches: 7. Supplemented by reference TRBV5-1 and TRBJ2-1, the full variable domain reads KAGVTQTPRYLIKTRGQQVTLSCSPISGHRSVSWYQQTPGQGLQFLFEYFSETQRNKGNFPGRFSGRQFSNSRSEMNVSTLELGDSALYLCASSPGLVGNEQFFGPGTRLTVL.

The gene calls are TRBV5-1 and TRBJ2-1; TRBD2 matches at 8 bases. The V gene end was trimmed by 2 bases and the J gene end by 2 bases; junction bases not matched to a gene: 6. The CDR3 length is 16 residues. Germline CDR1 and CDR2: SGHRS and YFSETQ. CDR3 in amino acids: CASSLGLALTYNEQFF. DNA of the CDR3: TGCGCCAGCAGCTTAGGACTAGCTCTCACCTACAATGAGCAGTTCTTC. The full variable domain, rest sourced from reference TRBV5-1 and TRBJ2-1, is KAGVTQTPRYLIKTRGQQVTLSCSPISGHRSVSWYQQTPGQGLQFLFEYFSETQRNKGNFPGRFSGRQFSNSRSEMNVSTLELGDSALYLCASSLGLALTYNEQFFGPGTRLTVL.

This clone was seen more than once but under ten times. This rearrangement joins TRBV7-9 to TRBJ1-2; D call uncertain. This CDR3 is 10 amino acids long. Trimming removed 4 bases from V and 9 bases from J, with 6 bases in between. Germline V lookup: CDR1 SEHNR, CDR2 FQNEAQ (reference sequence). CDR3 loop: CASSSYSYTF. The CDR3 DNA follows: TGTGCCAGCAGCTCGTATAGCTACACCTTC.

This chain links TRBV6-1 with TRBJ2-7, with a weak D call TRBD2 (5 bases). Trimming pared 6 bases from V and 0 bases from J, leaving 12 bases between. Looked up from germline, CDR1 is MNHNS and CDR2 is SASEGT. There are 14 residues in the CDR3. This chain's CDR3 is CASSLARRSYEQYF. DNA of the CDR3: TGTGCCAGCAGCCTAGCTCGCCGCTCCTACGAGCAGTACTTC.

The chain has TRBV28 and TRBJ1-1; D is unresolved. V dropped 6 bases and J dropped 0 bases, with 11 bases sitting between them. Germline loops: CDR1 MDHEN, CDR2 SYDVKM. The CDR3 covers 14 residues. CDR3 in amino acids: CASSFQGMNTEAFF. The CDR3 DNA reads as TGTGCCAGCAGCTTTCAAGGGATGAACACTGAAGCTTTCTTT. Based on the CDR3 plus reference TRBV28 and TRBJ1-1, the full variable domain is DVKVTQSSRYLVKRTGEKVFLECVQDMDHENMFWYRQDPGLGLRLIYFSYDVKMKEKGDIPEGYSVSREKKERFSLILESASTNQTSMYLCASSFQGMNTEAFFGQGTRLTVV.

This chain uses TRBV5-1 with TRBJ2-3, with D uncertain. CDR1 is SGHRS and CDR2 is YFSETQ in the germline V gene. The length of the CDR3 is 14 residues. Trimming left V 4 bases short and J 6 bases short, with 15 bases between. CDR3 amino acids: CASSPDLREDTQYF. CDR3 coding DNA: TGCGCCAGCAGCCCTGACTTGAGAGAGGATACGCAGTATTTT.

Details on this clone: A junction end diverges from the germline sequence, so it may reflect a read error. The chain has TRBV7-7 and TRBJ1-4, with D perhaps TRBD1 (6 bases). The CDR3 is 16 amino acids. Germline-derived CDR1 and CDR2 are SSHAT and FNYEAQ (reference sequence). CDR3 sequence reads: CASSPPPVGGPRGLFF. The CDR3, as DNA: TGTGCTAGCAGCCCCCCCCCTGTCGGGGGCCCGCGGGGCCTGTTTTTT.

The chain uses TRBV10-3 and TRBJ2-7; 12 bases match TRBD2. Germline CDR1 reads ENHRY; CDR2 reads SYGVKD. The CDR3 is 14 residues long. Trimming took 10 bases from V and 5 from J; bases not matched to a gene: 9. The CDR3 DNA reads TGTGCCACGAGGACTAGCGGGAACACACACGAGCAGTACTTC. It yields the protein CATRTSGNTHEQYF.

In DNA form, the CDR3 reads TGTGCCAGCAGCTTGGCAGCCTACGGAGACACAGATACGCAGTATTTT. Translated, it gives CASSLAAYGDTDTQYF. The chain has TRBV5-4 and TRBJ2-3; D unclear. Deletions cut 0 bases from V and 2 bases from J, with 13 bases between. This CDR3 comprises 16 residues. Per germline, CDR1 SGHNT and CDR2 YYREEE (reference sequence).

This chain links TRBV19 with TRBJ2-2; TRBD2 agrees at 13 bases. Per the germline V gene, CDR1 is LNHDA and CDR2 is SQIVND (reference sequence). After removal of 7 bases from V and 10 bases from J, the junction contained 15 bases not matched to a gene. This CDR3 spans 17 amino acids. The CDR3 loop reads CASIDSGTSGIFSELFF. The CDR3 DNA reads TGTGCCAGTATTGACTCCGGGACTAGCGGGATTTTCTCGGAGCTGTTTTTT.

V and J are TRBV7-9 and TRBJ2-5; D uncertain. The CDR3 covers 13 residues. In germline, CDR1 is SEHNR, CDR2 FQNEAQ (reference sequence). Between the trimmed V and J ends, which lost 1 base and 5 bases, there was a span of 8 bases. For the CDR3, the DNA is TGTGCCAGCAGCTTAGTACCGCGGGAGACCCAGTACTTC. This gives the protein CASSLVPRETQYF.

With respect to this clone: Other DNA sequences within the sample encode an identical CDR3. The rearrangement joins TRBV19 to TRBJ2-6; TRBD2 might be the D (5 bases). CDR1 and CDR2 from the germline V gene are LNHDA and SQIVND (reference sequence). V was shortened by 4 bases and J by 4 bases, with 11 bases between the two germline ends. The CDR3 spans 15 residues. CDR3 sequence reads: CASSTSGSGANVLTF. Here the CDR3 DNA reads TGTGCCAGTAGTACCTCGGGGTCCGGGGCCAACGTCCTGACTTTC.

Here the CDR3 DNA reads TGTGCCAGTAGTGCCACAGGGGGCCAAAATTCACCCCTCCACTTT. Amino acids: CASSATGGQNSPLHF. The chain uses TRBV19 and TRBJ1-6, with 9 bases identical to TRBD1. The length of the CDR3 is 15 residues. V dropped 5 bases and J dropped 7; count of bases not matched to a gene: 6. Germline CDR1 is LNHDA and CDR2 is SQIVND (reference sequence).

As regards this clone: This same CDR3 is encoded by further DNA sequences in the sample. This rearrangement joins TRBV18 to TRBJ1-6; 10 bases fit TRBD1. The germline CDR1 and CDR2 sequences are KGHSH and LQKENI. The CDR3 length is 14 residues. V was clipped by 6 bases and J by 10 bases; unmatched bases: 6. The CDR3 spells CASSSGTGDSPLHF. The CDR3 DNA reads TGTGCCAGCTCTTCTGGGACAGGGGACTCACCCCTCCACTTT.

The chain employs TRBV29-1 and TRBJ2-7; TRBD2 is a possible D gene (6 bases). Deletions cut 3 bases from V and 7 bases from J, with 10 bases between. Germline CDR1 reads SQVTM; CDR2 reads ANQGSEA. The CDR3 loop spans 11 amino acids. CDR3 residues: CSVERGWEQYF. In nucleotides, the CDR3 is TGCAGCGTTGAGCGGGGCTGGGAGCAGTACTTC.